This is a list of T cell receptor beta chains from one sample in a study of cytomegalovirus exposure and HLA in healthy donors. Profiled with immunoSEQ multiplex PCR; TCRdb holds only in-frame clones, not every one. Of some 330,000 clones listed, 86% were seen once; the top ten hold around 0.8%. Sequenced: PBMCs. The origin of the receptors is a woman aged 18-29 years in good health and CMV-seronegative. Each CDR3 is given with its conserved first and last residue. Fields, in order: V gene, clone size, D gene, J gene, CDR3 protein, CDR3 DNA. The D gene is left open where the match is weak. Some rows have no size entry. The others give once, few or many, or a class for an expanded clone.

v_gene: TRBV7-3
abundance: -
d_gene: TRBD1
j_gene: TRBJ2-3
CDR3aa: CASSSATGGGTDTQYF
CDR3nt: TGTGCCAGCAGCTCAGCGACAGGGGGCGGCACAGATACGCAGTATTTT

v_gene: TRBV9
abundance: -
d_gene: -
j_gene: TRBJ2-2
CDR3aa: CASSPGTTNTGELFF
CDR3nt: TGTGCCAGCAGCCCCGGGACAACGAACACCGGGGAGCTGTTTTTT

v_gene: TRBV18
abundance: -
d_gene: -
j_gene: TRBJ1-2
CDR3aa: CASSPPTDSNYGYTF
CDR3nt: TGTGCCAGCTCACCACCCACAGACAGTAACTATGGCTACACCTTC

v_gene: TRBV27
abundance: -
d_gene: -
j_gene: TRBJ2-1
CDR3aa: CASSQRVAYNEQFF
CDR3nt: TGTGCCAGCAGCCAGCGGGTCGCCTACAATGAGCAGTTCTTC

v_gene: TRBV2
abundance: once
d_gene: TRBD2
j_gene: TRBJ2-5
CDR3aa: CASSEGLAGVDETQYF
CDR3nt: TGTGCCAGCAGTGAAGGACTAGCGGGAGTCGATGAGACCCAGTACTTC

v_gene: TRBV4-3
abundance: -
d_gene: -
j_gene: TRBJ1-1
CDR3aa: CASSQDTAPNTEAFF
CDR3nt: TGCGCCAGCAGCCAAGATACTGCGCCTAACACTGAAGCTTTCTTT

v_gene: TRBV27
abundance: -
d_gene: -
j_gene: TRBJ2-1
CDR3aa: CASASEPYNEQFF
CDR3nt: TGTGCCAGCGCTAGCGAGCCCTACAATGAGCAGTTCTTC

v_gene: TRBV7-8
abundance: once
d_gene: -
j_gene: TRBJ2-7
CDR3aa: CASSPRTGTTYEQYF
CDR3nt: TGTGCCAGCAGCCCACGAACAGGGACCACCTACGAGCAGTACTTC

v_gene: TRBV5-1
abundance: -
d_gene: -
j_gene: TRBJ2-5
CDR3aa: CASSPGTRETQYF
CDR3nt: TGCGCCAGCAGCCCAGGAACACGAGAGACCCAGTACTTC

v_gene: TRBV28
abundance: -
d_gene: TRBD2
j_gene: TRBJ2-3
CDR3aa: CASSLQREGQHTQYF
CDR3nt: TGTGCCAGCAGTTTACAGCGGGAGGGCCAACATACGCAGTATTTT

v_gene: TRBV7-8
abundance: -
d_gene: -
j_gene: TRBJ1-5
CDR3aa: CASSLGASNQPQHF
CDR3nt: TGTGCCAGCAGCTTGGGGGCCAGCAATCAGCCCCAGCATTTT

v_gene: TRBV6-5
abundance: -
d_gene: -
j_gene: TRBJ2-3
CDR3aa: CASSYSPVTDTQYF
CDR3nt: TGTGCCAGCAGTTACTCCCCGGTCACAGATACGCAGTATTTT

v_gene: TRBV9
abundance: -
d_gene: -
j_gene: TRBJ2-1
CDR3aa: CASSGLISSSYNEQFF
CDR3nt: TGTGCCAGCAGCGGACTTATTTCAAGCTCCTACAATGAGCAGTTCTTC

v_gene: TRBV27
abundance: -
d_gene: TRBD2
j_gene: TRBJ2-7
CDR3aa: CASSQGLAGAYEQYF
CDR3nt: TGTGCCAGCAGTCAAGGACTAGCGGGAGCCTACGAGCAGTACTTC

v_gene: TRBV10-3
abundance: once
d_gene: TRBD1
j_gene: TRBJ2-4
CDR3aa: CAISDRDRDVAKNIQYF
CDR3nt: TGTGCCATCAGTGACCGAGACAGGGATGTGGCCAAAAACATTCAGTACTTC

v_gene: TRBV11-2
abundance: once
d_gene: TRBD2
j_gene: TRBJ2-1
CDR3aa: CASSLGVAGPQRDEQFF
CDR3nt: TGTGCCAGCAGCTTAGGGGTAGCGGGACCCCAAAGGGATGAGCAGTTCTTC

v_gene: TRBV7-7
abundance: -
d_gene: TRBD2
j_gene: TRBJ2-4
CDR3aa: CASSSGLAGDIQYF
CDR3nt: TGTGCTAGCAGCTCCGGACTAGCGGGAGACATTCAGTACTTC

v_gene: TRBV2
abundance: once
d_gene: TRBD1
j_gene: TRBJ1-1
CDR3aa: CASSVTGGTEAFF
CDR3nt: TGTGCCAGCAGTGTAACAGGGGGCACTGAAGCTTTCTTT

v_gene: TRBV6-1
abundance: -
d_gene: TRBD2
j_gene: TRBJ2-5
CDR3aa: CASSEGWLAGVETQYF
CDR3nt: TGTGCCAGCAGTGAAGGCTGGCTAGCGGGAGTGGAGACCCAGTACTTC

v_gene: TRBV9
abundance: -
d_gene: TRBD2
j_gene: TRBJ2-3
CDR3aa: CASSGRGGHFTDTQYF
CDR3nt: TGTGCCAGCAGCGGGAGGGGAGGGCATTTCACAGATACGCAGTATTTT

v_gene: TRBV19
abundance: -
d_gene: TRBD2
j_gene: TRBJ2-1
CDR3aa: CASSIPQLAGYNEQFF
CDR3nt: TGTGCCAGTAGTATACCCCAACTAGCGGGGTACAATGAGCAGTTCTTC

v_gene: TRBV18
abundance: -
d_gene: TRBD2
j_gene: TRBJ2-2
CDR3aa: CASSPPGLAGSGELFF
CDR3nt: TGTGCCAGCTCACCACCGGGACTAGCGGGATCCGGGGAGCTGTTTTTT

v_gene: TRBV9
abundance: -
d_gene: TRBD2
j_gene: TRBJ2-7
CDR3aa: CASSVSLAGGPGSYEQYF
CDR3nt: TGTGCCAGCAGCGTTTCCTTAGCGGGAGGGCCGGGTTCCTACGAGCAGTACTTC

v_gene: TRBV27
abundance: -
d_gene: -
j_gene: TRBJ2-1
CDR3aa: CASSFLASANNEQFF
CDR3nt: TGTGCCAGCAGTTTTTTGGCTAGCGCAAACAATGAGCAGTTCTTC

v_gene: TRBV19
abundance: -
d_gene: TRBD2
j_gene: TRBJ2-1
CDR3aa: CASRPIAGVSEQFF
CDR3nt: TGTGCCAGTAGGCCCATAGCGGGAGTCTCTGAGCAGTTCTTC

v_gene: TRBV7-6
abundance: -
d_gene: -
j_gene: TRBJ2-7
CDR3aa: CASSPSLSGSYEQYF
CDR3nt: TGTGCCAGCAGCCCATCCCTCAGCGGGTCCTACGAGCAGTACTTC

v_gene: TRBV28
abundance: -
d_gene: -
j_gene: TRBJ1-2
CDR3aa: CASSLGDRTGGYTF
CDR3nt: TGTGCCAGCAGTTTAGGAGACCGCACGGGGGGCTACACCTTC

v_gene: TRBV4-1
abundance: once
d_gene: TRBD2
j_gene: TRBJ2-5
CDR3aa: CASSQTNGGRETQYF
CDR3nt: TGCGCCAGCAGCCAAACGAATGGCGGGAGGGAGACCCAGTACTTC

v_gene: TRBV15
abundance: few
d_gene: -
j_gene: TRBJ1-2
CDR3aa: CATSRDRSAGVGYTF
CDR3nt: TGTGCCACCAGCAGAGATAGGAGCGCGGGGGTTGGCTACACCTTC

v_gene: TRBV5-1
abundance: -
d_gene: -
j_gene: TRBJ2-2
CDR3aa: CASSLGAPFTGELFF
CDR3nt: TGCGCCAGCAGCTTGGGGGCTCCTTTCACCGGGGAGCTGTTTTTT

v_gene: TRBV16
abundance: -
d_gene: -
j_gene: TRBJ1-2
CDR3aa: CASSQSAGWNYGYTF
CDR3nt: TGTGCCAGCAGCCAATCGGCAGGGTGGAACTATGGCTACACCTTC

v_gene: TRBV6-6
abundance: -
d_gene: TRBD2
j_gene: TRBJ2-1
CDR3aa: CASSLGLAGGPSEQFF
CDR3nt: TGTGCCAGCAGTTTGGGACTAGCGGGAGGGCCTTCTGAGCAGTTCTTC

v_gene: TRBV5-1
abundance: -
d_gene: TRBD2
j_gene: TRBJ2-5
CDR3aa: CASSVRLAGVSETQYF
CDR3nt: TGCGCCAGCAGCGTAAGACTAGCGGGAGTATCAGAGACCCAGTACTTC

v_gene: TRBV18
abundance: few
d_gene: -
j_gene: TRBJ1-5
CDR3aa: CASSPGTQNQPQHF
CDR3nt: TGTGCCAGCTCACCCGGGACACAGAATCAGCCCCAGCATTTT

v_gene: TRBV29-1
abundance: -
d_gene: -
j_gene: TRBJ2-2
CDR3aa: CSVEVSPNTGELFF
CDR3nt: TGCAGCGTTGAAGTTTCTCCGAACACCGGGGAGCTGTTTTTT

v_gene: TRBV9
abundance: -
d_gene: -
j_gene: TRBJ1-1
CDR3aa: CASSGDSDTEAFF
CDR3nt: TGTGCCAGCAGCGGCGACAGTGACACTGAAGCTTTCTTT

v_gene: TRBV9
abundance: few
d_gene: -
j_gene: TRBJ2-5
CDR3aa: CASSVPKTQYF
CDR3nt: TGTGCCAGCAGCGTCCCCAAGACCCAGTACTTC

v_gene: TRBV28
abundance: once
d_gene: TRBD1
j_gene: TRBJ1-1
CDR3aa: CASSLWQGVPEAFF
CDR3nt: TGTGCCAGCAGTTTATGGCAGGGGGTACCTGAAGCTTTCTTT

v_gene: TRBV27
abundance: -
d_gene: -
j_gene: TRBJ1-1
CDR3aa: CASSLRWEDPEAFF
CDR3nt: TGTGCCAGCAGTTTACGGTGGGAGGATCCTGAAGCTTTCTTT

v_gene: TRBV7-9
abundance: -
d_gene: -
j_gene: TRBJ2-2
CDR3aa: CASSPGRLEELFF
CDR3nt: TGTGCCAGCAGCCCAGGGAGGCTTGAGGAGCTGTTTTTT

v_gene: TRBV7-6
abundance: -
d_gene: -
j_gene: TRBJ1-1
CDR3aa: CASSLAGQGAFF
CDR3nt: TGTGCCAGCAGCTTAGCGGGGCAAGGGGCTTTCTTT

v_gene: TRBV6-1
abundance: -
d_gene: -
j_gene: TRBJ1-4
CDR3aa: CASVPSWGANEKLFF
CDR3nt: TGTGCCAGCGTCCCCTCTTGGGGGGCTAATGAAAAACTGTTTTTT

v_gene: TRBV7-9
abundance: -
d_gene: TRBD1
j_gene: TRBJ1-1
CDR3aa: CASSIGQGGTEAFF
CDR3nt: TGTGCCAGCAGCATCGGACAGGGAGGGACTGAAGCTTTCTTT

v_gene: TRBV27
abundance: -
d_gene: -
j_gene: TRBJ2-2
CDR3aa: CATQAANTGELFF
CDR3nt: TGTGCCACCCAGGCAGCGAACACCGGGGAGCTGTTTTTT